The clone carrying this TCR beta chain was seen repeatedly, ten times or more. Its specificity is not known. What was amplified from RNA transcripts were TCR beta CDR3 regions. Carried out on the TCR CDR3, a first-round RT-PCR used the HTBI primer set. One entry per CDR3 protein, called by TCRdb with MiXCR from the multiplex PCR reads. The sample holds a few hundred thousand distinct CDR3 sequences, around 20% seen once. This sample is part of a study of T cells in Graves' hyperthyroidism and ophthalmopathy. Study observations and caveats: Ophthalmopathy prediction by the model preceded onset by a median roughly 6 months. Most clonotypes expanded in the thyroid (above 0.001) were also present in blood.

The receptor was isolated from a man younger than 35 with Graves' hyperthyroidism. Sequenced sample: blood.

The CDR3 here is CASRFSGSNTEAFF. DNA for the CDR3: TGTGCCAGCAGGTTCTCAGGGTCGAACACTGAAGCTTTCTTT. J is TRBJ1-1 and V is TRBV6-5, with a weak D call TRBD1 (5 bases). The ends were cut back, 6 bases at V and 1 base at J, with 12 bases in the middle. Looked up from germline, CDR1 is MNHEY and CDR2 is SVGAGI. This CDR3 is 14 amino acids long.